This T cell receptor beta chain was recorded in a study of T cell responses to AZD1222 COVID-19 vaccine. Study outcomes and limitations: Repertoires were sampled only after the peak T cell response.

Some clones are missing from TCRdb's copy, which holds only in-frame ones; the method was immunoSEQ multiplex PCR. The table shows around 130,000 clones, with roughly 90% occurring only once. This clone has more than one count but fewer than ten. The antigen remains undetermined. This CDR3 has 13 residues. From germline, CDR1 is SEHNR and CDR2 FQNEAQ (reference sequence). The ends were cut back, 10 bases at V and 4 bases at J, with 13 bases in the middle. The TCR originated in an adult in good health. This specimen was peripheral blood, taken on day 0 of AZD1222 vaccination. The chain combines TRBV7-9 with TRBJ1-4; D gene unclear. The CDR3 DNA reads TGTGCCACCACGTCGCAGATTAATGAAAAACTGTTTTTT. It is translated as CATTSQINEKLFF.